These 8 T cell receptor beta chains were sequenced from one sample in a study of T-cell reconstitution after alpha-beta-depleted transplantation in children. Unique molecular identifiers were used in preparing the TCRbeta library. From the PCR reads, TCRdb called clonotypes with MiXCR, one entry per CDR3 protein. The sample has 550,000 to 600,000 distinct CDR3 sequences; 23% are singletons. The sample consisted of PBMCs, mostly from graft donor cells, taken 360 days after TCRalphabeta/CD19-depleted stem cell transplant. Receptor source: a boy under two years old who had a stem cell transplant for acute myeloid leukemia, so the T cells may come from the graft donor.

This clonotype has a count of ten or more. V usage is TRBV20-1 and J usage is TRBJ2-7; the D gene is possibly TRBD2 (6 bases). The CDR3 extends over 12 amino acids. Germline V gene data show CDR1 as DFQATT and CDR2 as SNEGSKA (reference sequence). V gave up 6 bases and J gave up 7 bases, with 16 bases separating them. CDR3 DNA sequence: TGCAGTGCAGTGGGGGGAGTTCCAGAGCAGTACGTC. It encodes CSAVGGVPEQYV.

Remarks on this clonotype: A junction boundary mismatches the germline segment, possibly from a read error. The CDR3 DNA sequence: TGTGCCAGCAGTGACACCGGGGGCCCCAATCAGCTCCAGCATTTT. Amino acid sequence: CASSDTGGPNQLQHF. The chain joins TRBV7-9 to TRBJ1-5; D may be TRBD1 (6 bases). Germline values: CDR1 SEHNR, CDR2 FQNEAQ (reference sequence). The CDR3 has 15 residues.

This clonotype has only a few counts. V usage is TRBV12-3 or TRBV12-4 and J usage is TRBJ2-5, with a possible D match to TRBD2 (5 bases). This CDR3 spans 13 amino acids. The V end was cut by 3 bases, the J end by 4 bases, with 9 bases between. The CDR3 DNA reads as TGTGCCAGCAGTTTTAGACGGGGAGAGACCCAGTACTTC. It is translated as CASSFRRGETQYF.

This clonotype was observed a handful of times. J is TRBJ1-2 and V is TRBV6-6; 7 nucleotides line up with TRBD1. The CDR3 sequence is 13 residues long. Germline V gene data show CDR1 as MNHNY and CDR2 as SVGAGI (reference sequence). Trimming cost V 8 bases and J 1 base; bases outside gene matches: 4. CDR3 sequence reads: CASFTGVNYGYTF. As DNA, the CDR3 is TGTGCCAGCTTCACAGGGGTTAACTATGGCTACACCTTC.

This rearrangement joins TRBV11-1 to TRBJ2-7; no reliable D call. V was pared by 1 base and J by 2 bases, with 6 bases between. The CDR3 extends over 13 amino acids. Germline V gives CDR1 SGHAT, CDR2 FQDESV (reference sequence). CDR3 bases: TGTGCCAGCAGCTTAGTCCCGGCCTACGAGCAGTACTTC. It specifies CASSLVPAYEQYF.

This CDR3 reads CASSLLHTGELFF. CDR3 in DNA: TGTGCCAGCAGTTTATTGCACACCGGGGAGCTGTTTTTT. The rearrangement links TRBV12-3 or TRBV12-4 to TRBJ2-2, with unresolved D. The CDR3 sequence is 13 residues long. V lost 2 bases and J lost 3, with 4 bases in between.

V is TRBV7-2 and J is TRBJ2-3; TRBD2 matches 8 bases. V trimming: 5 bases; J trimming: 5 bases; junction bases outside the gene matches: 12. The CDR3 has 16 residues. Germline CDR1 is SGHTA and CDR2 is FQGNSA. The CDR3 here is CTSSKTFSGAEDTQYF. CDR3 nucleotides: TGTACCAGCAGCAAGACCTTTAGCGGGGCGGAAGATACGCAGTATTTT.

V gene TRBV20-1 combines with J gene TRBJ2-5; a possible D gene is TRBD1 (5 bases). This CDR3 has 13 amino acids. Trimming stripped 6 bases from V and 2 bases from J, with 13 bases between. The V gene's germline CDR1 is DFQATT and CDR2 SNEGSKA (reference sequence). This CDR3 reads CSAPLDTQETQYF. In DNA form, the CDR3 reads TGCAGTGCCCCCTTGGACACGCAAGAGACCCAGTACTTC.